This T cell receptor (beta chain) is drawn from a study of neoadjuvant anti-PD-1 for oral cavity cancer. Turning to the study itself: Patients without progression got a fourth dose around day 43.

The table came from immunoSEQ multiplex PCR; TCRdb's copy has only in-frame clones and leaves some out. The sample lists about 80,000 clones, less than 85% occurring once. Germline CDR1 reads SQVTM; CDR2 reads ANQGSEA. The germline V and J ends were trimmed by 5 bases and 4 bases, with 18 bases remaining between them. The CDR3 runs to 14 residues. On this clone itself: Its antigen is not identified.

The study, taken as a whole, reports: Each response group had just three patients in TCR analyses.

The receptor was isolated from a person between 40 and 85 years old with oral cavity squamous cell carcinoma. This material consisted of PBMCs, taken before nivolumab (anti-PD-1) treatment. The chain uses TRBV29-1 and TRBJ2-7; D perhaps matches TRBD1 (5 bases). Written as DNA, the CDR3 is TGCAGCGTTACTATACAGGAAAGGATGTACGAGCAGTACTTC. This translates into CSVTIQERMYEQYF.